The T cell receptor (beta chain) under discussion was sequenced for a study of shared clonotypes between healthy human individuals. The genomic DNA of each subset was split evenly across several immunoSEQ plates. Using immunoSEQ multiplex PCR, the repertoire was profiled, and TCRdb retains in-frame clones only, with some absent. The sample carries under 1 million clones, roughly 96% recorded once. Naive CD8 populations comprised CD45RO-negative cells positively selected for CCR7, excluding terminally differentiated effector memory CD45RA+ cells. Sample: naive CD8+ T cells sorted from blood. The sequence derives from a man aged 25-40 years in good health.

CDR3 sequence: CASSGGDNQPQHF. The CDR3 DNA sequence: TGCGCCAGCAGTGGGGGGGACAATCAGCCCCAGCATTTT. The chain joins TRBV10-1 to TRBJ1-5; TRBD1 might be the D (5 bases). With 4 bases removed from V and 3 bases from J, the gap between germline ends came to 7 bases. Germline CDR1 reads WNHNN; CDR2 reads SYGVQD (reference sequence). This CDR3 spans 13 amino acids.